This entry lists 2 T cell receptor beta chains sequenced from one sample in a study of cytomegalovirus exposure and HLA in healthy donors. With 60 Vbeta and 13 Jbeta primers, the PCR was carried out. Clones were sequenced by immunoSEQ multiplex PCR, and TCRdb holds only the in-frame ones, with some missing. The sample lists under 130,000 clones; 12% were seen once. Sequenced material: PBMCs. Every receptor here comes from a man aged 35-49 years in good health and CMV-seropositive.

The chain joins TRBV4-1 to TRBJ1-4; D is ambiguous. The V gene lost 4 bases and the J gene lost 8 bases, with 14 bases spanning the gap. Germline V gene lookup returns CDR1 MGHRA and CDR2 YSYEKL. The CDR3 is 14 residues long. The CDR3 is CASSLGVYEEKLFF. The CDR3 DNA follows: TGCGCCAGCAGCCTGGGAGTTTACGAGGAAAAACTGTTTTTT.

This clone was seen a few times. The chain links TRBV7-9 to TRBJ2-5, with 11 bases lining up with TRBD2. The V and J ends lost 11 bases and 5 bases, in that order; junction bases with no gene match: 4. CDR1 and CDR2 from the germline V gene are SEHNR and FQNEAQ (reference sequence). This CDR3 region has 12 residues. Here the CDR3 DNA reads TGTGCCGCAAGGACTAGCGGGGAGACCCAGTACTTC. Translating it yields CAARTSGETQYF.